The T cell receptor beta chain described here comes from a study of CD4+ T cells in melanoma. Study results and limitations: A reported correlation linked neoantigen-specific CD4+ T cells to CD8+, macrophage and B cell function. Reportedly, melanoma neoantigen-specific CD4+ T cells showed varied differentiation states.

Clones were sequenced by immunoSEQ multiplex PCR, and TCRdb holds only the in-frame ones, with some missing. Of over 130,000 clones listed, around 90% are singletons. This clone appeared a single time. The antigen is unknown. This CDR3 spans 16 amino acids. V was pared by 4 bases and J by 6 bases, with 14 bases of the junction left unmatched. Germline V lookup: CDR1 SEHNR, CDR2 FQNEAQ (reference sequence). This TCR came from a human donor with melanoma. The chain uses TRBV7-9 and TRBJ2-7; the match to TRBD1 covers 8 bases. The CDR3 here is CASSSQVPGQALEQYF. CDR3 DNA: TGTGCCAGCAGCTCGCAAGTTCCGGGACAGGCACTCGAGCAGTACTTC.